Shown below are 32 T cell receptor beta chains from a single sample sequenced in a study of cytomegalovirus exposure and HLA in healthy donors (dated by TCRdb to about 2017). The method behind the library was the immunoSEQ multiplex PCR assay. In its TCRdb copy, this immuneACCESS table keeps in-frame sequences only and misses some clones. Where compared with another copy, unresolved V genes explain less than half of these, and the others have no known cause. The sample table holds approximately 270,000 clones, of which approximately 86% were seen once. Of the sample, approximately 1% is held by the ten largest clones. Material: PBMCs. Every receptor here comes from a woman aged 18 to 35 in good health and CMV-seronegative.

This clone occurred once. V and J are TRBV14 and TRBJ1-2, with D perhaps matching TRBD1 (5 bases). Trimming took 9 bases from V and 3 from J, leaving 14 bases between them. In germline, CDR1 is SGHDN, CDR2 FVKESK. This CDR3 has 13 amino acids. Here the CDR3 DNA reads TGTGCCAGTAGGGGTAGCCTTGACTATGGCTACACCTTC. It translates to CASRGSLDYGYTF.

In this sample, this clone turned up once. The chain links TRBV11-1 to TRBJ1-2; TRBD1 matches at 9 bases. Germline CDR1 is SGHAT and CDR2 is FQDESV (reference sequence). This CDR3 has 15 amino acids. J lost 4 bases, V lost 4 bases, and 7 bases had no gene match. CDR3 region: CASSYSGTGTYGYTF. The DNA of the CDR3 is TGTGCCAGCAGCTATTCCGGGACAGGGACCTATGGCTACACCTTC. The full variable domain, its missing parts supplied by reference TRBV11-1 and TRBJ1-2, is EAEVAQSPRYKITEKSQAVAFWCDPISGHATLYWYRQILGQGPELLVQFQDESVVDDSQLPKDRFSAERLKGVDSTLKIQPAELGDSAMYLCASSYSGTGTYGYTFGSGTRLTVV.

V usage is TRBV10-3 and J usage is TRBJ2-2, with 10 nucleotides matching TRBD2. After removal of 4 bases from V and 5 bases from J, the junction contained 7 bases not matched to a gene. Germline CDR1 and CDR2: ENHRY and SYGVKD. The CDR3 covers 16 residues. Written as DNA, the CDR3 is TGTGCCATCAGTGGGAGCGGGAGGGCCGAAACCGGGGAGCTGTTTTTT. Protein sequence: CAISGSGRAETGELFF.

The CDR3 here is CASSPGTNSYEQYF. The CDR3 DNA is TGCGCCAGCAGCCCCGGCACTAACTCCTACGAGCAGTACTTC. The V gene is TRBV5-1, the J gene TRBJ2-7, with D hard to call. The V gene lost 4 bases and the J gene lost 0 bases, with 11 bases spanning the gap. CDR3 length equals 14 residues. CDR1 is SGHRS, CDR2 YFSETQ, per germline.

The chain combines TRBV19 with TRBJ1-1; 7 bases line up with TRBD1. Germline CDR1 and CDR2: LNHDA and SQIVND (reference sequence). V was clipped by 6 bases and J by 5 bases; unmatched bases: 6. The CDR3 loop spans 13 amino acids. The CDR3 DNA is TGTGCCAGTAGCGCCAACAGGGGAACTGAAGCTTTCTTT. Translated, it gives CASSANRGTEAFF.

V and J are TRBV4-1 and TRBJ1-1; maybe TRBD1 (5 bases). Trimming took off 1 base at V and 4 bases at J, with 16 bases between the two ends. Per germline, CDR1 MGHRA and CDR2 YSYEKL. This CDR3 is built from 16 residues. The DNA of the CDR3 is TGCGCCAGCAGCCAAGTATTTGTGTCGGGGGGCACTGAAGCTTTCTTT. Its protein is CASSQVFVSGGTEAFF.

The V and J genes are TRBV7-8 and TRBJ1-4, with TRBD1 matching over 9 bases. Trimming removed 5 bases from V and 8 bases from J; junction bases left unmatched: 12. Germline CDR1 SGHVS, CDR2 FQNEAQ. The CDR3 extends over 16 amino acids. The CDR3 region is CASSLNRDRGGEKLFF. The CDR3 DNA reads as TGTGCCAGCAGCCTCAACCGCGACAGGGGGGGCGAAAAACTGTTTTTT.

The chain uses TRBV5-1 and TRBJ2-5; 11 bases match TRBD2. Germline V lookup: CDR1 SGHRS, CDR2 YFSETQ. With 7 bases clipped from V and 1 base from J, the junction kept 3 bases outside the gene matches. The CDR3 is 14 amino acids. The CDR3 DNA follows: TGCGCCAGCGCAGGACTAGCGGGCCAAGAGACCCAGTACTTC. The encoded protein is CASAGLAGQETQYF. Complete variable domain (other parts from reference TRBV5-1 and TRBJ2-5): KAGVTQTPRYLIKTRGQQVTLSCSPISGHRSVSWYQQTPGQGLQFLFEYFSETQRNKGNFPGRFSGRQFSNSRSEMNVSTLELGDSALYLCASAGLAGQETQYFGPGTRLLVL.

The chain uses TRBV28 and TRBJ1-2, with D perhaps matching TRBD1 (6 bases). The CDR3 runs to 14 residues. CDR1 MDHEN and CDR2 SYDVKM come from the germline V gene. The V end lost 6 bases, the J end lost 3 bases, and 14 bases lay between the germline ends. This CDR3 reads CASRIQQGYYGYTF. The CDR3 coding sequence is TGTGCCAGCAGGATACAACAGGGATACTATGGCTACACCTTC.

This chain connects TRBV10-2 to TRBJ2-7, with a tentative D call TRBD1 (6 bases). The CDR3 is 15 amino acids. Trimming cost V 0 bases and J 3 bases, with 12 bases left between them. Germline CDR1 reads WSHSY; CDR2 reads SAAADI. This chain's CDR3 is CASSESSGAFYEQYF. The CDR3 DNA sequence: TGCGCCAGCAGTGAGTCGTCAGGGGCCTTCTACGAGCAGTACTTC.

The chain employs TRBV2 and TRBJ1-3, with unresolved D. Trimming pared 2 bases from V and 0 bases from J, leaving 8 bases between. The CDR3 contains 15 residues. Looked up from germline, CDR1 is SNHLY and CDR2 is FYNNEI. The CDR3 DNA follows: TGTGCCAGCAGTGAACCGGGGAGCTCTGGAAACACCATATATTTT. It yields the protein CASSEPGSSGNTIYF.

The gene calls are TRBV25-1 and TRBJ1-2, with 7 positions matching TRBD1. Germline CDR1 is MGHDK and CDR2 is SYGVNS. This CDR3 contains 13 residues. With 4 bases clipped from V and 4 bases from J, the junction kept 3 bases outside the gene matches. The CDR3 reads CASSAGTVYGYTF. The CDR3 coding sequence is TGTGCCAGCAGTGCCGGGACAGTCTATGGCTACACCTTC.

The J gene is TRBJ2-3, the V gene TRBV7-8; 7 bases fit TRBD2. V gave up 0 bases and J gave up 3 bases; unmatched junction bases: 0. Germline-derived CDR1 and CDR2 are SGHVS and FQNEAQ. The CDR3 covers 14 residues. The CDR3 DNA follows: TGTGCCAGCAGCTTAGCCGGGGGGACAGATACGCAGTATTTT. Amino acid sequence: CASSLAGGTDTQYF.

The chain combines TRBV19 with TRBJ2-2; a possible D gene is TRBD2 (6 bases). V lost 10 bases, J lost 2 bases, and 29 bases lay in between. CDR1 LNHDA and CDR2 SQIVND come from the germline V gene (reference sequence). CDR3 length: 19 residues. CDR3 residues: CATPSGTRPSADNTGELFF. The DNA of the CDR3 is TGTGCCACTCCGTCCGGGACTCGACCCTCGGCCGATAACACCGGGGAGCTGTTTTTT.

The chain has TRBV27 and TRBJ2-2; TRBD1 aligns across 9 bases. The CDR3 length is 13 residues. Trimming took 10 bases from V and 6 from J; bases not matched to a gene: 6. Germline lookup yields CDR1 MNHEY and CDR2 SMNVEV (reference sequence). Written as DNA, the CDR3 is TGTGCCACCCAGACAGGGGGAGCCGGGGAGCTGTTTTTT. Residues: CATQTGGAGELFF.

This sequence joins TRBV27 and TRBJ2-1; 9 positions match TRBD2. Germline CDR1 MNHEY, CDR2 SMNVEV (reference sequence). Trimming at V came to 5 bases and at J to 9 bases, leaving 11 bases not matched to a gene. The CDR3 has 15 amino acids. Written as DNA, the CDR3 is TGTGCCAGCAGTCTGGCTAGCGGGGTGGCTGGTGAGCAGTTCTTC. It specifies CASSLASGVAGEQFF.

The V and J genes are TRBV6-6 and TRBJ1-1; D is undetermined. The germline V and J ends were trimmed by 9 bases and 1 base, with 15 bases remaining between them. The CDR3 is 14 amino acids. CDR1 is MNHNY and CDR2 is SVGAGI in the germline V gene (reference sequence). CDR3 protein: CASRPRLGNTEAFF. Here the CDR3 DNA reads TGTGCCAGTCGACCGAGGCTCGGGAACACTGAAGCTTTCTTT.

In its sample, this clone was seen many times. V and J are TRBV28 and TRBJ1-5; no clear D. The CDR3 is made up of 12 amino acids. Trimming took off 3 bases at V and 9 bases at J, with 9 bases between the two ends. The germline V gene has CDR1 MDHEN and CDR2 SYDVKM. As DNA, the CDR3 is TGTGCCAGCAGTTTGCGGGTACGGCCCCAGCATTTT. Its translation: CASSLRVRPQHF.

The genes are TRBV6-5 and TRBJ2-7, with 13 positions matching TRBD2. Germline CDR1 is MNHEY and CDR2 is SVGAGI. The CDR3 totals 16 residues. Germline trimming cut 0 bases from V and 4 bases from J; bases unmatched to any gene: 3. The CDR3 loop is CASSYSKGLAGYEQYF. In DNA form, the CDR3 reads TGTGCCAGCAGTTACTCGAAGGGACTAGCGGGATACGAGCAGTACTTC.

The rearrangement joins TRBV9 to TRBJ1-5, with D perhaps matching TRBD1 (6 bases). Germline CDR1 and CDR2: SGDLS and YYNGEE. This CDR3 comprises 13 residues. Between the trimmed V and J ends, which lost 4 bases and 9 bases, there was a span of 14 bases. CDR3 region: CASSRTGQVPQHF. The CDR3 nucleotides are TGTGCCAGCAGCCGCACAGGGCAGGTGCCCCAGCATTTT.

V and J are TRBV19 and TRBJ1-2; D possibly corresponds to TRBD1 (5 bases). The CDR3 covers 13 residues. Germline V gene data show CDR1 as LNHDA and CDR2 as SQIVND (reference sequence). V was clipped by 5 bases and J by 4 bases, with 11 bases between them. In DNA form, the CDR3 reads TGTGCCAGTAGTCCACGACAGCCCTATGGCTACACCTTC. Its translation: CASSPRQPYGYTF.

This clone was picked up one time. The CDR3 loop reads CASSPAAGSYEQYF. CDR3 coding DNA: TGTGCCAGCAGCCCAGCCGCAGGGTCCTACGAGCAGTACTTC. The rearrangement uses TRBV7-8 and TRBJ2-7, with TRBD1 as a possible D gene (5 bases). Germline V gives CDR1 SGHVS, CDR2 FQNEAQ. CDR3 length: 14 amino acids. Trimming shortened V by 5 bases and J by 1 base, and 12 bases separated the two germline ends. Complete variable domain (other parts from reference TRBV7-8 and TRBJ2-7): GAGVSQSPRYKVAKRGQDVALRCDPISGHVSLFWYQQALGQGPEFLTYFQNEAQLDKSGLPSDRFFAERPEGSVSTLKIQRTQQEDSAVYLCASSPAAGSYEQYFGPGTRLTVT.

The gene calls are TRBV29-1 and TRBJ2-7, with 7 bases matching TRBD1. CDR1 SQVTM and CDR2 ANQGSEA come from the germline V gene. The CDR3 is 13 amino acids. V dropped 5 bases and J dropped 5; count of bases not matched to a gene: 9. The CDR3 spells CSVYTGTADEQYF. DNA of the CDR3: TGCAGCGTTTACACCGGGACAGCCGACGAGCAGTACTTC.

V and J are TRBV5-6 and TRBJ2-2; D not resolved. The CDR3 sequence is 12 residues long. Germline values: CDR1 SGHDT, CDR2 YYEEEE. V was shortened by 4 bases and J by 9 bases, with 10 bases between the two germline ends. The DNA for the CDR3 is TGTGCCAGCAGCCAGGCCAGAAGGGAGCTGTTTTTT. Protein sequence: CASSQARRELFF.

The chain carries TRBV19 and TRBJ1-2; the D is unclear. V dropped 9 bases and J dropped 0 bases, with 14 bases sitting between them. The CDR3 totals 14 residues. Germline assignment: CDR1 LNHDA and CDR2 SQIVND (reference sequence). CDR3 DNA sequence: TGTGCCAGCCTGGGCCAGGCTTCTAACTATGGCTACACCTTC. It yields the protein CASLGQASNYGYTF.

This chain uses TRBV13 with TRBJ2-3; 8 bases map to TRBD1. There are 16 residues in the CDR3. Trimming at V came to 5 bases and at J to 2 bases, leaving 9 bases not matched to a gene. In germline, CDR1 is PRHDT, CDR2 FYEKMQ (reference sequence). The CDR3 region is CASSLEGRGHTDTQYF. The CDR3 DNA reads TGTGCCAGCAGCCTAGAGGGCAGGGGGCACACAGATACGCAGTATTTT.

The J gene is TRBJ2-5, the V gene TRBV13; a weak D match, TRBD1 (6 bases). Germline-derived CDR1 and CDR2 are PRHDT and FYEKMQ (reference sequence). V lost 5 bases and J lost 1, with 11 bases in between. The CDR3 has 14 amino acids. The chain's CDR3 is CASSTDRFQETQYF. In DNA, the CDR3 is TGTGCCAGCAGCACTGACAGGTTCCAAGAGACCCAGTACTTC.

To note about this clone: Distinct nucleotide sequences in the sample also encode this CDR3. CDR3 coding DNA: TGTGCCTGGAGTAGGCTAGCGGGGTACAATGAGCAGTTCTTC. It encodes CAWSRLAGYNEQFF. V is TRBV30 and J is TRBJ2-1; 9 positions agree with TRBD2. Per the germline V gene, CDR1 is GTSNPN and CDR2 is SVGIG (reference sequence). The CDR3 loop spans 14 amino acids. V gave up 2 bases and J gave up 4 bases; unmatched junction bases: 3.

The chain is built from TRBV5-1 and TRBJ2-3; 7 bases align to TRBD1. CDR1 is SGHRS and CDR2 is YFSETQ in the germline V gene. The CDR3 is 12 residues long. The V gene end was trimmed by 4 bases and the J gene end by 6 bases; junction bases not matched to a gene: 2. This chain's CDR3 is CASSPQGDTQYF. In DNA, the CDR3 is TGCGCCAGCAGCCCACAGGGGGATACGCAGTATTTT.

The CDR3 loop reads CASSRDNSYEQYF. As DNA, the CDR3 is TGCGCCAGCAGTCGAGATAACTCCTACGAGCAGTACTTC. The chain couples TRBV5-1 to TRBJ2-7; D unclear. Germline assignment: CDR1 SGHRS and CDR2 YFSETQ. The CDR3 runs 13 residues. Trimming removed 5 bases at V and 0 bases at J, with 9 bases between.

V gene TRBV25-1 combines with J gene TRBJ2-3; 12 nucleotides agree with TRBD2. The germline gives CDR1 MGHDK, CDR2 SYGVNS. This CDR3 spans 18 amino acids. V lost 8 bases, J lost 0 bases, and 12 bases stayed unmatched. Here the CDR3 reads CASARGTSGPPSTDTQYF. In DNA, the CDR3 is TGTGCCAGCGCGCGAGGGACTAGCGGGCCACCTAGCACAGATACGCAGTATTTT. Based on the CDR3 plus reference TRBV25-1 and TRBJ2-3, the full variable domain is EADIYQTPRYLVIGTGKKITLECSQTMGHDKMYWYQQDPGMELHLIHYSYGVNSTEKGDLSSESTVSRIRTEHFPLTLESARPSHTSQYLCASARGTSGPPSTDTQYFGPGTRLTVL.

This clone was seen just once. The rearrangement joins TRBV9 to TRBJ2-7; 14 bases are shared with TRBD2. J was trimmed by 2 bases and V by 3 bases; bases with no gene match: 4. The CDR3 loop spans 16 amino acids. Looked up from germline, CDR1 is SGDLS and CDR2 is YYNGEE. The CDR3 reads CASSASGLAGAYEQYF. The CDR3, as DNA: TGTGCCAGCAGCGCCTCGGGACTAGCGGGAGCCTACGAGCAGTACTTC.